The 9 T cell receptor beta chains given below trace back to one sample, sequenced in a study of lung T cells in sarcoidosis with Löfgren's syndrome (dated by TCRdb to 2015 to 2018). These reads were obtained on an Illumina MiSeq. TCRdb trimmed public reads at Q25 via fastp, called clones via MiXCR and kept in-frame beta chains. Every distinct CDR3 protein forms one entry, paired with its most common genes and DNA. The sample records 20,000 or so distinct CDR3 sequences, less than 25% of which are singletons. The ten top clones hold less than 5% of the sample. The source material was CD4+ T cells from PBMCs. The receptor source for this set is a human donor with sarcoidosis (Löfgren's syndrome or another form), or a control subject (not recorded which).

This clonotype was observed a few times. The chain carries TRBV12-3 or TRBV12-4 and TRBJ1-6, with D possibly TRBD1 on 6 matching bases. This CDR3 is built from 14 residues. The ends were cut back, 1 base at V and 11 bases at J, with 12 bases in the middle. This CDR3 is CASSLGQGIAPLHF. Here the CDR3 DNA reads TGTGCCAGCAGTTTAGGGCAGGGGATCGCACCCCTCCACTTT.

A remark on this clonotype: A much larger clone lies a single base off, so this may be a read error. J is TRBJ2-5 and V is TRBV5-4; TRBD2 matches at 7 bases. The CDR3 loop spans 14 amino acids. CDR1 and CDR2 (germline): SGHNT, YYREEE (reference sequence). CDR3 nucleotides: TGTGCCAGCACCTTGAGACTAGCCCAAGAGACCCAGTACTTC. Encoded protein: CASTLRLAQETQYF.

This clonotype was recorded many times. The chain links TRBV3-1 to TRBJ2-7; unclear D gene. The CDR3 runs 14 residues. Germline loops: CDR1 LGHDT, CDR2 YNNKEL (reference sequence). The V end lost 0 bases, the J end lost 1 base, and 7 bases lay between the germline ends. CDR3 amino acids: CASSQDPDSYEQYF. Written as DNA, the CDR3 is TGTGCCAGCAGCCAAGATCCGGATTCCTACGAGCAGTACTTC.

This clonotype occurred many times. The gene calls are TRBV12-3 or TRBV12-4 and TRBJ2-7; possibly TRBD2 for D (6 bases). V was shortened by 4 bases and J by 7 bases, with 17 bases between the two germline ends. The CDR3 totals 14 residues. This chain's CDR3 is CASSWRVAPWEQYF. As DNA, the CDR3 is TGTGCCAGCAGTTGGAGGGTAGCCCCCTGGGAGCAGTACTTC.

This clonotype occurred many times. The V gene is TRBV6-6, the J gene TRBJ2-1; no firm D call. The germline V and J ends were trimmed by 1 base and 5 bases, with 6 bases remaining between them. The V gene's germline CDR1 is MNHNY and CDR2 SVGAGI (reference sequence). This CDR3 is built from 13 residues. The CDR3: CASSYLGNNEQFF. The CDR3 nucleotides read TGTGCCAGCAGTTACTTGGGCAACAATGAGCAGTTCTTC.

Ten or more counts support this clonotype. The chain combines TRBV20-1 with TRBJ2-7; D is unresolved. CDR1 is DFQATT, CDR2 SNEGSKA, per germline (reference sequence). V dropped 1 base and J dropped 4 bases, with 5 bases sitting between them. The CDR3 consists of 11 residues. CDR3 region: CSARVTYEQYF. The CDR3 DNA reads TGCAGTGCTAGAGTGACATACGAGCAGTACTTC.

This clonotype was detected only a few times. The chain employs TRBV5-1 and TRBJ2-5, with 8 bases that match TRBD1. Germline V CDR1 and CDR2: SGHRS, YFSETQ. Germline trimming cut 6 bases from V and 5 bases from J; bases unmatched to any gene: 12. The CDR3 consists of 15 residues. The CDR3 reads CASTITGGLRETQYF. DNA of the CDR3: TGCGCCAGCACGATAACAGGGGGATTACGCGAGACCCAGTACTTC.

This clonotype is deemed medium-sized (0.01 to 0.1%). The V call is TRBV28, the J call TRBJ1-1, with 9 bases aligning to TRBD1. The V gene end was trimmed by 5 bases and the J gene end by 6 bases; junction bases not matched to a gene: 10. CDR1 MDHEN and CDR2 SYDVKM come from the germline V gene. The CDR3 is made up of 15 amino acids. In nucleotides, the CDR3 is TGTGCCAGCAGTCGCCCGGGGACAGGGATACCTGAAGCTTTCTTT. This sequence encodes CASSRPGTGIPEAFF.

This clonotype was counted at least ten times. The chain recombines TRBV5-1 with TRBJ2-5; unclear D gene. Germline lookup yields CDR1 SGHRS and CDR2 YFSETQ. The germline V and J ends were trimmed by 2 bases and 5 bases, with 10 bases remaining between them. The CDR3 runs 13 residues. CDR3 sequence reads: CASSLAPGETQYF. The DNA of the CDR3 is TGCGCCAGCAGCTTAGCCCCCGGGGAGACCCAGTACTTC.